This TCR beta chain was sequenced for a study of CD8 T cells in Susac syndrome. Points from the study as a whole: It was acknowledged in the study that the number of individuals who were included in its TCR sequencing and HLA analysis was relatively small.

The authors sequenced TCR beta from blood CD8+ and CD4+ T cells. The RNA input was roughly 0.45 to 1 ug, and it was reverse transcribed with random hexamers. Amplification of TCR beta CDR3 by immunoSEQ multiplex PCR spanned 54 Vbeta and 13 Jbeta. TCRdb analysed the immunoSEQ multiplex PCR reads with MiXCR anew, one entry per CDR3 protein. Seen here are roughly 180,000 distinct CDR3 sequences, about 95% observed once, and the top ten hold around 0.11%. As concerns this clonotype: Its target is not known.

The sample taken for sequencing was CD4+ T cells from PBMCs. The receptor's source is a human donor in good health.

Here the CDR3 DNA reads TGCAGTGCCCGAAGACAGGGAAACTATGGCTACACCTTC. This codes for CSARRQGNYGYTF. The V and J genes are TRBV20-1 and TRBJ1-2; 7 positions match TRBD1. The V gene's germline CDR1 is DFQATT and CDR2 SNEGSKA (reference sequence). This CDR3 comprises 13 residues. V lost 6 bases and J lost 2; bases outside the gene matches: 6.